This passage covers 28 T cell receptor beta chains from one sample sequenced in a study of T cell repertoires in cytomegalovirus infection. From the reads, TCRdb called clonotypes with MiXCR, one entry per CDR3 protein. The sample has some 320,000 distinct CDR3 sequences, roughly 29% seen once; the top ten hold around 20%. These TCRs' antigens remain unknown. The sequencing used cultured PBMCs, collected from culture after CMV antigen stimulation. These receptors were obtained from a human donor in good health (CMV status not recorded). Some clones in this sample may be carry-over from other donors' samples.

This clonotype was counted a few times. The rearrangement links TRBV10-3 to TRBJ1-2; D possibly corresponds to TRBD1 (6 bases). Germline V gene sequence: CDR1 ENHRY, CDR2 SYGVKD. Trimming pared 0 bases from V and 7 bases from J, leaving 9 bases between. This CDR3 comprises 13 residues. The CDR3 here is CAISESGGAGYTF. In nucleotides, the CDR3 is TGTGCCATCAGTGAGTCTGGGGGCGCTGGCTACACCTTC.

Only a few counts were recorded for this clonotype. The rearrangement uses TRBV6-1 and TRBJ2-1; D assignment may be TRBD1 or TRBD2 (6 bases each). The CDR3 is 16 residues long. The germline V and J ends were trimmed by 0 bases and 5 bases, with 14 bases remaining between them. Per germline, CDR1 MNHNS and CDR2 SASEGT. The DNA of the CDR3 is TGTGCCAGCAGTGAAGCGAAGGGGGGCTGGAACAATGAGCAGTTCTTC. Its protein product is CASSEAKGGWNNEQFF.

The chain uses TRBV6-1 and TRBJ1-5; D gene ambiguous. Looked up from germline, CDR1 is MNHNS and CDR2 is SASEGT. This CDR3 region has 15 residues. V lost 2 bases, J lost 3 bases, and 11 bases lay in between. CDR3: CASSESVGNNQPQHF. The CDR3 nucleotides are TGTGCCAGCAGTGAATCGGTGGGAAACAATCAGCCCCAGCATTTT.

This chain joins TRBV28 and TRBJ1-5; the match to TRBD1 covers 9 bases. The CDR3 sequence is 16 residues long. Germline CDR1 and CDR2: MDHEN and SYDVKM. V shed 4 bases, J shed 2 bases, and the junction held 6 bases outside the gene matches. In DNA form, the CDR3 reads TGTGCCAGCAGTTCGCCGGGACAGGGAGGCAATCAGCCCCAGCATTTT. Amino acid sequence: CASSSPGQGGNQPQHF.

This clonotype showed up many times. This rearrangement joins TRBV4-1 to TRBJ2-1, with 7 bases that match TRBD2. The CDR3 consists of 18 residues. CDR1 is MGHRA and CDR2 is YSYEKL in the germline V gene. The V gene end was trimmed by 0 bases and the J gene end by 2 bases; junction bases not matched to a gene: 10. The CDR3 protein is CASSQDRGLADPYNEQFF. CDR3 DNA: TGCGCCAGCAGCCAAGATAGAGGTCTAGCGGACCCCTACAATGAGCAGTTCTTC.

V gene TRBV12-3 or TRBV12-4 combines with J gene TRBJ2-1, with unresolved D. The CDR3 runs to 17 residues. V lost 1 base to trimming and J lost 10 bases, with 23 bases between them. This CDR3 reads CASSLGRSGSRLGEQFF. As DNA, the CDR3 is TGTGCCAGCAGTTTAGGTCGGTCCGGAAGCCGCCTTGGGGAGCAGTTCTTC.

This clonotype has a handful of counts. The V call is TRBV11-2, the J call TRBJ2-7; either TRBD1 or TRBD2 may fit D (5 bases each). V gave up 0 bases and J gave up 2 bases, with 14 bases separating them. Germline V gives CDR1 SGHAT, CDR2 FQNNGV. This CDR3 region has 16 residues. The CDR3 loop reads CASSLEPGQGPYEQYF. The CDR3 DNA reads TGTGCCAGCAGCTTAGAGCCGGGGCAGGGCCCCTACGAGCAGTACTTC.

This sequence joins TRBV12-3 or TRBV12-4 and TRBJ2-2; 8 nucleotides line up with TRBD2. Germline trimming cut 7 bases from V and 4 bases from J; bases unmatched to any gene: 8. This CDR3 is 15 amino acids long. Written as DNA, the CDR3 is TGTGCCAGCATCTCCAACGGGGGGGTCACCGGGGAGCTGTTTTTT. Translation: CASISNGGVTGELFF.

Here the CDR3 reads CASSAYRGLTEAFF. CDR3 coding DNA: TGTGCCAGCAGTGCCTACAGGGGGCTCACTGAAGCTTTCTTT. The chain uses TRBV2 and TRBJ1-1; 9 bases are a match to TRBD1. This CDR3 contains 14 residues. After removal of 4 bases from V and 4 bases from J, the junction contained 4 bases not matched to a gene. Per germline, CDR1 SNHLY and CDR2 FYNNEI.

The rearrangement uses TRBV10-3 and TRBJ1-2; TRBD1 is a possible D gene (5 bases). The CDR3 contains 11 residues. Per germline, CDR1 ENHRY and CDR2 SYGVKD. V lost 2 bases and J lost 8, with 6 bases in between. The CDR3 DNA is TGTGCCATCAGTGAGCAGGGCGGCTACACCTTC. Translating it yields CAISEQGGYTF.

The J gene is TRBJ2-7, the V gene TRBV27; D may be TRBD2 (6 bases). V lost 2 bases, J lost 2 bases, and 13 bases lay in between. Germline V gene lookup returns CDR1 MNHEY and CDR2 SMNVEV (reference sequence). The CDR3 loop spans 15 amino acids. CDR3 region: CASSLTVGGPYEQYF. The CDR3 nucleotides read TGTGCCAGCAGTTTAACAGTGGGGGGACCCTACGAGCAGTACTTC.

The chain combines TRBV6-8 with TRBJ1-5, with 7 bases identical to TRBD1. Trimming at V came to 7 bases and at J to 2 bases, leaving 11 bases not matched to a gene. The CDR3 contains 16 residues. CDR1 and CDR2 (germline): MNHGY, SAAAGT. The CDR3 reads CASTLIPQGRNQPQHF. The CDR3 DNA sequence: TGTGCCAGCACCCTTATTCCACAGGGGCGCAATCAGCCCCAGCATTTT.

This clonotype was counted ten times or more. This chain joins TRBV7-7 and TRBJ2-2, with 7 bases lining up with TRBD2. Germline loops: CDR1 SSHAT, CDR2 FNYEAQ (reference sequence). The CDR3 has 13 residues. The V gene end was trimmed by 4 bases and the J gene end by 4 bases; junction bases not matched to a gene: 0. The CDR3 spells CASSSSGTGELFF. The CDR3 nucleotides read TGTGCCAGCAGCTCTAGCGGCACCGGGGAGCTGTTTTTT.

The table lists this clonotype with a few counts. The V gene is TRBV7-6, the J gene TRBJ1-1, with a weak D call TRBD1 (6 bases). The germline V gene encodes CDR1 SGHVS and CDR2 FNYEAQ. CDR3 length: 14 amino acids. V dropped 3 bases and J dropped 5 bases, with 13 bases sitting between them. Written as DNA, the CDR3 is TGTGCCAGCAGCTTCGGCAGGGGAAGGACTGAAGCTTTCTTT. It specifies CASSFGRGRTEAFF. The full variable domain, rest sourced from reference TRBV7-6 and TRBJ1-1, is GAGVSQSPRYKVTKRGQDVALRCDPISGHVSLYWYRQALGQGPEFLTYFNYEAQQDKSGLPNDRFSAERPEGSISTLTIQRTEQRDSAMYRCASSFGRGRTEAFFGQGTRLTVV.

This clonotype occurred many times. The chain couples TRBV7-9 to TRBJ2-1; D tentatively reads TRBD1 or TRBD2 (5 bases each). The CDR3 consists of 15 residues. Germline V gene sequence: CDR1 SEHNR, CDR2 FQNEAQ (reference sequence). V lost 6 bases to trimming and J lost 8 bases, with 20 bases between them. The CDR3 reads CASSGAVSARDEQFF. The CDR3 nucleotides read TGTGCCAGCAGTGGGGCGGTGTCGGCGAGGGATGAGCAGTTCTTC. Combining the CDR3 with reference TRBV7-9 and TRBJ2-1 gives the whole variable domain DTGVSQNPRHKITKRGQNVTFRCDPISEHNRLYWYRQTLGQGPEFLTYFQNEAQLEKSRLLSDRFSAERPKGSFSTLEIQRTEQGDSAMYLCASSGAVSARDEQFFGPGTRLTVL.

The V and J genes are TRBV7-9 and TRBJ2-5, with D tentatively TRBD1 (6 bases). The germline gives CDR1 SEHNR, CDR2 FQNEAQ (reference sequence). This CDR3 region has 14 residues. Trimming pared 5 bases from V and 2 bases from J, leaving 12 bases between. The CDR3 DNA is TGTGCCAGCAGCCAGGGACACTCACAAGAGACCCAGTACTTC. This gives the protein CASSQGHSQETQYF.

This clonotype has a count of ten or more. The CDR3 region has the DNA TGTGCCAGCAGCGGCCAGGGGAATCGCGGCTACACCTTC. Protein product: CASSGQGNRGYTF. V gene TRBV7-2 combines with J gene TRBJ1-2, with D maybe TRBD1 (6 bases). V was clipped by 5 bases and J by 8 bases, with 15 bases between them. The CDR3 has 13 amino acids. Looked up from germline, CDR1 is SGHTA and CDR2 is FQGNSA.

The chain recombines TRBV27 with TRBJ1-1, with a tentative D call TRBD1 (6 bases). V was trimmed by 6 bases and J by 1 base, leaving 15 bases between them. The CDR3 extends over 15 amino acids. Germline V CDR1 and CDR2: MNHEY, SMNVEV (reference sequence). The chain's CDR3 is CASSPGQPWNTEAFF. CDR3 bases: TGTGCCAGCAGCCCCGGACAGCCTTGGAACACTGAAGCTTTCTTT.

This clonotype was found many times. The chain links TRBV12-5 to TRBJ1-6; the D is unclear. V gave up 5 bases and J gave up 6 bases, with 29 bases separating them. Germline values: CDR1 LGHNT, CDR2 FRNRAP. The CDR3 is 20 residues long. CDR3 sequence reads: CASGPQVELIREPTNSPLHF. The CDR3 nucleotides read TGTGCTAGTGGTCCCCAGGTAGAGTTGATTCGGGAACCAACTAATTCACCCCTCCACTTT.

This clonotype was observed at least ten times. This chain joins TRBV24-1 and TRBJ2-3, with TRBD2 matching over 11 bases. CDR1 and CDR2 from the germline V gene are KGHDR and SFDVKD. Trimming removed 3 bases from V and 0 bases from J; junction bases left unmatched: 1. This CDR3 contains 16 residues. In DNA, the CDR3 is TGTGCCACCAGTGATCGGACTAGCGGGAGCACAGATACGCAGTATTTT. This gives the protein CATSDRTSGSTDTQYF.

This chain connects TRBV5-5 to TRBJ2-3; tentatively, D is TRBD2 (5 bases). This CDR3 has 16 residues. Trimming shortened V by 1 base and J by 6 bases, and 18 bases separated the two germline ends. Germline values: CDR1 SGHKS, CDR2 YYEKEE (reference sequence). As DNA, the CDR3 is TGTGCCAGCAGCTTGTACCGGGCCCGGAGGTCCGATACGCAGTATTTT. Translation: CASSLYRARRSDTQYF. Drawing the rest from reference TRBV5-5 and TRBJ2-3, the complete variable domain is DAGVTQSPTHLIKTRGQQVTLRCSPISGHKSVSWYQQVLGQGPQFIFQYYEKEERGRGNFPDRFSARQFPNYSSELNVNALLLGDSALYLCASSLYRARRSDTQYFGPGTRLTVL.

This clonotype was detected a few times. The V call is TRBV5-4, the J call TRBJ2-5, with 13 nucleotides matching TRBD2. The V segment lost 4 bases and the J segment 1 base; nucleotides outside the gene matches: 7. Looked up from germline, CDR1 is SGHNT and CDR2 is YYREEE (reference sequence). There are 17 residues in the CDR3. CDR3 sequence reads: CASSGRTSGGLQETQYF. The CDR3 DNA reads TGTGCCAGCAGCGGTCGGACTAGCGGGGGCCTCCAAGAGACCCAGTACTTC. The full variable domain, rest sourced from reference TRBV5-4 and TRBJ2-5, is ETGVTQSPTHLIKTRGQQVTLRCSSQSGHNTVSWYQQALGQGPQFIFQYYREEENGRGNFPPRFSGLQFPNYSSELNVNALELDDSALYLCASSGRTSGGLQETQYFGPGTRLLVL.

This clonotype occurred many times. V usage is TRBV12-3 or TRBV12-4 and J usage is TRBJ2-3; 14 nucleotides align to TRBD2. The CDR3 has 19 amino acids. The V and J ends lost 6 bases and 0 bases, in that order; junction bases with no gene match: 11. The CDR3 sequence is CASRGTSGRTVVSTDTQYF. CDR3 bases: TGTGCCAGCAGAGGGACTAGCGGGAGAACGGTCGTTAGCACAGATACGCAGTATTTT.

There are a few counts of this clonotype. This chain links TRBV5-4 with TRBJ2-3; 10 nucleotides line up with TRBD2. This CDR3 comprises 17 residues. V shed 4 bases and J 1 base; nucleotides not matched to a gene: 9. Germline-derived CDR1 and CDR2 are SGHNT and YYREEE (reference sequence). As DNA, the CDR3 is TGTGCCAGCAGCCCGAAACTAGCGGGAATTGGCACAGATACGCAGTATTTT. This sequence encodes CASSPKLAGIGTDTQYF. Together with reference TRBV5-4 and TRBJ2-3, the CDR3 gives the full variable domain: ETGVTQSPTHLIKTRGQQVTLRCSSQSGHNTVSWYQQALGQGPQFIFQYYREEENGRGNFPPRFSGLQFPNYSSELNVNALELDDSALYLCASSPKLAGIGTDTQYFGPGTRLTVL.

This rearrangement joins TRBV12-3 or TRBV12-4 to TRBJ1-1; D not certain. The germline V and J ends were trimmed by 0 bases and 1 base, with 12 bases remaining between them. The length of the CDR3 is 16 residues. CDR3 DNA sequence: TGTGCCAGCAGTTTAGCGCTGGGAGGCTGGAACACTGAAGCTTTCTTT. Protein sequence: CASSLALGGWNTEAFF.

The rearrangement links TRBV11-2 to TRBJ1-1; D not certain. V lost 0 bases and J lost 1, with 9 bases in between. This CDR3 is built from 15 residues. The germline CDR1 and CDR2 sequences are SGHAT and FQNNGV. The CDR3 DNA is TGTGCCAGCAGCTTAGACCCAGGATCGAACACTGAAGCTTTCTTT. It codes for CASSLDPGSNTEAFF.

The rearrangement uses TRBV10-3 and TRBJ2-1; D is perhaps TRBD1 or TRBD2 (5 bases each). The CDR3 sequence is 16 residues long. Germline V gives CDR1 ENHRY, CDR2 SYGVKD. The V and J ends lost 6 bases and 0 bases respectively, with 15 bases between them. The CDR3 region has the DNA TGTGCCATCAGCGGGACCTTCGTGAGCTCCTACAATGAGCAGTTCTTC. It codes for CAISGTFVSSYNEQFF.

The genes are TRBV7-2 and TRBJ1-1; 7 bases are a match to TRBD1. This CDR3 has 13 residues. The V gene end was trimmed by 4 bases and the J gene end by 12 bases; junction bases not matched to a gene: 11. Germline V gene data show CDR1 as SGHTA and CDR2 as FQGNSA. CDR3: CASSSSPGQSPFF. CDR3 sequence (DNA): TGTGCCAGCAGCTCGTCCCCGGGACAGTCTCCTTTCTTT.